The next 20 T cell receptor beta chains were all read from a single sample in a study of cytomegalovirus exposure and HLA in healthy donors. TCRdb's table, derived via immunoSEQ multiplex PCR, lists solely in-frame clones and lacks some. The data show more than 110,000 clones, approximately 94% seen once. The specimen sequenced was PBMCs. The receptors derive from a man aged 18 to 30 in good health and CMV-seropositive.

This chain connects TRBV15 to TRBJ2-7; a possible D gene is TRBD1 (5 bases). The CDR3 length is 15 residues. From germline, CDR1 is LNHNV and CDR2 YYDKDF (reference sequence). Trimming took off 5 bases at V and 6 bases at J, with 20 bases between the two ends. CDR3 DNA sequence: TGTGCCACCAGCTTTTCCTCGTCAGGGATGAGCGAGCAGTACTTC. The encoded protein is CATSFSSSGMSEQYF.

This clone was seen just once. V is TRBV2 and J is TRBJ1-1; 10 nucleotides line up with TRBD1. The CDR3 is 13 residues long. Germline CDR1 SNHLY, CDR2 FYNNEI. The V segment lost 6 bases and the J segment 11 bases; nucleotides outside the gene matches: 9. The CDR3 nucleotides are TGTGCCAGCAGGACAGGGGGCGGATTGGGTGCTTTCTTT. This sequence encodes CASRTGGGLGAFF.

V and J are TRBV11-2 and TRBJ2-2; 9 nucleotides agree with TRBD2. V was pared by 1 base and J by 11 bases, with 5 bases of the junction left unmatched. CDR1 and CDR2 from the germline V gene are SGHAT and FQNNGV. The CDR3 consists of 14 residues. The CDR3 DNA is TGTGCCAGCAGCTTAGGGACTAGCGCCTCAGAGCTGTTTTTT. Translation: CASSLGTSASELFF.

CDR3 amino acids: CASGSTPTTGKYTNEKLFF. The CDR3 DNA reads TGTGCTAGTGGTTCGACCCCCACCACAGGGAAGTATACTAATGAAAAACTGTTTTTT. The chain links TRBV12-5 to TRBJ1-4, with D tentatively TRBD1 (6 bases). The CDR3 extends over 19 amino acids. Germline lookup yields CDR1 LGHNT and CDR2 FRNRAP. V was cut by 4 bases and J by 2 bases, with 23 bases left in between.

The chain uses TRBV19 and TRBJ1-2; tentative D call: TRBD1 (6 bases). Per germline, CDR1 LNHDA and CDR2 SQIVND (reference sequence). Trimming stripped 6 bases from V and 5 bases from J, with 7 bases between. The CDR3 sequence is 11 residues long. The CDR3 protein is CASRQGYGYTF. The CDR3 bases are TGTGCCAGTAGACAGGGATATGGCTACACCTTC.

This chain links TRBV5-1 with TRBJ2-3; D is possibly TRBD2 (6 bases). From germline, CDR1 is SGHRS and CDR2 YFSETQ. The V and J ends lost 0 bases and 5 bases respectively, with 19 bases between them. This CDR3 contains 17 residues. CDR3 sequence reads: CASSLAPLTGEGDTQYF. DNA of the CDR3: TGCGCCAGCAGCTTGGCCCCGTTGACGGGAGAAGGAGATACGCAGTATTTT. The whole variable domain, filled in from reference TRBV5-1 and TRBJ2-3, reads KAGVTQTPRYLIKTRGQQVTLSCSPISGHRSVSWYQQTPGQGLQFLFEYFSETQRNKGNFPGRFSGRQFSNSRSEMNVSTLELGDSALYLCASSLAPLTGEGDTQYFGPGTRLTVL.

The rearrangement joins TRBV11-3 to TRBJ2-3; 7 nucleotides agree with TRBD1. This CDR3 comprises 13 residues. Germline V gene lookup returns CDR1 SGHNT and CDR2 YENEEA. V was pared by 4 bases and J by 6 bases, with 4 bases of the junction left unmatched. DNA of the CDR3: TGTGCCAGCAGCTCCCAAGGGGGCGATACGCAGTATTTT. Translation: CASSSQGGDTQYF.

The rearrangement joins TRBV5-6 to TRBJ1-3; possible D gene TRBD1, 5 bases. In germline, CDR1 is SGHDT, CDR2 YYEEEE. The germline V and J ends were trimmed by 3 bases and 0 bases, with 7 bases remaining between them. The CDR3 consists of 14 residues. The CDR3 bases are TGTGCCAGCAGCTCGGGACTCTCTGGAAACACCATATATTTT. Encoded protein: CASSSGLSGNTIYF. Full variable domain (outside the CDR3, taken from reference TRBV5-6 and TRBJ1-3): DAGVTQSPTHLIKTRGQQVTLRCSPKSGHDTVSWYQQALGQGPQFIFQYYEEEERQRGNFPDRFSGHQFPNYSSELNVNALLLGDSALYLCASSSGLSGNTIYFGEGSWLTVV.

This chain connects TRBV27 to TRBJ1-1; tentative D call: TRBD1 (6 bases). The length of the CDR3 is 14 residues. CDR1 is MNHEY and CDR2 is SMNVEV in the germline V gene (reference sequence). V lost 9 bases to trimming and J lost 1 base, with 15 bases between them. The CDR3 spells CASRFGGANTEAFF. CDR3 DNA: TGTGCCAGTAGATTCGGGGGGGCGAACACTGAAGCTTTCTTT.

This clone was picked up a small number of times. This chain connects TRBV2 to TRBJ2-5, with 15 bases matching TRBD2. Germline CDR1 and CDR2: SNHLY and FYNNEI. This CDR3 comprises 15 residues. The trim removed 5 bases at V and 5 bases at J, leaving 3 bases unmatched. The CDR3 nucleotides are TGTGCCAGCAGTCGGACTAGCGGGAGGGGTGAGACCCAGTACTTC. Amino acids: CASSRTSGRGETQYF.

The chain links TRBV13 to TRBJ1-1; D is unresolved. Germline V gene sequence: CDR1 PRHDT, CDR2 FYEKMQ (reference sequence). The CDR3 length is 13 residues. V gave up 5 bases and J gave up 4 bases, with 11 bases separating them. Here the CDR3 DNA reads TGTGCCAGCAGCCCTCCCGAGAGCACTGAAGCTTTCTTT. Amino acid sequence: CASSPPESTEAFF.

The V call is TRBV4-1, the J call TRBJ1-4; D might be TRBD1 (5 bases). V was clipped by 7 bases and J by 5 bases, with 14 bases between them. CDR3 size: 14 residues. From germline, CDR1 is MGHRA and CDR2 YSYEKL. CDR3 loop: CASTRRGGNEKLFF. Written as DNA, the CDR3 is TGCGCCAGCACCCGAAGGGGTGGGAATGAAAAACTGTTTTTT.

The gene calls are TRBV27 and TRBJ1-2; TRBD1 matches 12 bases. Germline values: CDR1 MNHEY, CDR2 SMNVEV (reference sequence). Germline trimming cut 8 bases from V and 7 bases from J; bases unmatched to any gene: 8. The length of the CDR3 is 14 residues. The CDR3 is CASASGQGARGYTF. For the CDR3, the DNA is TGTGCCAGCGCTTCGGGACAGGGGGCCCGTGGCTACACCTTC.

The V and J genes are TRBV5-1 and TRBJ2-2, with 7 bases fitting TRBD2. In germline, CDR1 is SGHRS, CDR2 YFSETQ. The CDR3 is 18 amino acids. With V trimmed by 4 bases and J by 5 bases, 17 bases remained unmatched. The CDR3 spells CASSPLVSTGGETGELFF. Here the CDR3 DNA reads TGCGCCAGCAGCCCCTTGGTATCTACGGGAGGTGAAACCGGGGAGCTGTTTTTT.

CDR3 residues: CASSEGAGGYNEQFF. The CDR3 nucleotides are TGTGCCAGCAGTGAGGGGGCAGGGGGGTACAATGAGCAGTTCTTC. The V and J genes are TRBV2 and TRBJ2-1; tentatively, D is TRBD1 (7 bases). Germline V lookup: CDR1 SNHLY, CDR2 FYNNEI. The length of the CDR3 is 15 residues. Trimming left V 3 bases short and J 4 bases short, with 13 bases between. The entire variable domain, with the rest obtained from reference TRBV2 and TRBJ2-1, is as follows: EPEVTQTPSHQVTQMGQEVILRCVPISNHLYFYWYRQILGQKVEFLVSFYNNEISEKSEIFDDQFSVERPDGSNFTLKIRSTKLEDSAMYFCASSEGAGGYNEQFFGPGTRLTVL.

J is TRBJ1-2 and V is TRBV28, with TRBD1 identical over 8 bases. CDR1 is MDHEN, CDR2 SYDVKM, per germline. Trimming at V came to 4 bases and at J to 4 bases, leaving 5 bases not matched to a gene. This CDR3 has 14 amino acids. The CDR3 DNA sequence: TGTGCCAGCAGTTCTCAGGGGGCCTTCTATGGCTACACCTTC. Translation: CASSSQGAFYGYTF.

The chain has TRBV5-1 and TRBJ1-1; D may be TRBD1 (5 bases). The CDR3 loop spans 13 amino acids. Trimming pared 0 bases from V and 7 bases from J, leaving 10 bases between. Germline V CDR1 and CDR2: SGHRS, YFSETQ. The CDR3, as DNA: TGCGCCAGCAGCTTGGCACGAGACAGTGAAGCTTTCTTT. Its protein is CASSLARDSEAFF.

This sequence joins TRBV6-1 and TRBJ1-3; possible D gene TRBD1, 6 bases. This CDR3 contains 15 residues. The V end was cut by 5 bases, the J end by 4 bases, with 15 bases between. Per the germline V gene, CDR1 is MNHNS and CDR2 is SASEGT. CDR3 amino acids: CASSPQGFGGNTIYF. The CDR3 DNA is TGTGCCAGCAGTCCCCAGGGGTTTGGAGGAAACACCATATATTTT.

The chain uses TRBV5-1 and TRBJ2-7; the match to TRBD2 covers 11 bases. The germline gives CDR1 SGHRS, CDR2 YFSETQ. The junction had 6 bases not matched to a gene; V was cut back by 4 bases and J by 3 bases. This CDR3 comprises 15 residues. The CDR3 is CASSQTSGTLYEQYF. CDR3 bases: TGCGCCAGCAGCCAGACTAGCGGGACCCTCTACGAGCAGTACTTC.

The chain recombines TRBV30 with TRBJ2-5; 9 positions match TRBD2. Trimming cost V 4 bases and J 2 bases; bases outside gene matches: 5. The germline gives CDR1 GTSNPN, CDR2 SVGIG (reference sequence). The length of the CDR3 is 14 residues. CDR3: CAWTRTSAQETQYF. The CDR3 coding sequence is TGTGCCTGGACCCGGACTAGCGCTCAAGAGACCCAGTACTTC. Full variable domain (remainder filled in from reference TRBV30 and TRBJ2-5): SQTIHQWPATLVQPVGSPLSLECTVEGTSNPNLYWYRQAAGRGLQLLFYSVGIGQISSEVPQNLSASRPQDRQFILSSKKLLLSDSGFYLCAWTRTSAQETQYFGPGTRLLVL.